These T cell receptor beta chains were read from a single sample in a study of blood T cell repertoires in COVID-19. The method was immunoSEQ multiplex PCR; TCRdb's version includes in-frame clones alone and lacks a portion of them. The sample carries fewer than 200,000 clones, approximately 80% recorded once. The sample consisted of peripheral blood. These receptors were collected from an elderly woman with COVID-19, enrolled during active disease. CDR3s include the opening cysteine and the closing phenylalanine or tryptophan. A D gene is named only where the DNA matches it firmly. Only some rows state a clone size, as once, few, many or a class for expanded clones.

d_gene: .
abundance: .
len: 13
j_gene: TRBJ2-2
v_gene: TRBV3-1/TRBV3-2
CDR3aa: CASRDWRTGELFF
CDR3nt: TGTGCCAGCCGGGACTGGAGGACCGGGGAGCTGTTTTTT

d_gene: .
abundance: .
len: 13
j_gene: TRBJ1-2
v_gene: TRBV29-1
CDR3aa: CSVARGGPLGYTF
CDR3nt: TGCAGCGTAGCGAGGGGGGGCCCCCTTGGCTACACCTTC

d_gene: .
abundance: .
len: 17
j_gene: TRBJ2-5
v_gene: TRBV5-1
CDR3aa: CASSPGPNEPDQETQYF
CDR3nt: TGCGCCAGCAGCCCTGGGCCAAACGAGCCAGACCAAGAGACCCAGTACTTC

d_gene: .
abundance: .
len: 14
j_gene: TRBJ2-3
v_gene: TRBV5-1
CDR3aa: CASSLAQGTDTQYF
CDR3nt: TGCGCCAGCAGCTTGGCCCAGGGCACAGATACGCAGTATTTT

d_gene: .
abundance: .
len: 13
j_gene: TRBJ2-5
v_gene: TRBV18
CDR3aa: CASSPQNRETQYF
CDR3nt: TGTGCCAGCTCACCACAAAACAGGGAGACCCAGTACTTC

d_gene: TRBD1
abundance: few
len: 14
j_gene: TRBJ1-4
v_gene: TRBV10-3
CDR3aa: CAISPGTANEKLFF
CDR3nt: TGTGCCATCAGCCCCGGGACAGCTAATGAAAAACTGTTTTTT

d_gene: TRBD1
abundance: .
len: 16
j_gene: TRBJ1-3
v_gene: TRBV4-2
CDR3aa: CASSQRGQDRGNTIYF
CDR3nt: TGTGCCAGCAGCCAACGCGGACAGGACAGAGGAAACACCATATATTTT

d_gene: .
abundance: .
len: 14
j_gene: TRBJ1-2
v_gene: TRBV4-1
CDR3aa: CASSQDQLPYGYTF
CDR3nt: TGCGCCAGCAGCCAAGATCAACTCCCCTATGGCTACACCTTC

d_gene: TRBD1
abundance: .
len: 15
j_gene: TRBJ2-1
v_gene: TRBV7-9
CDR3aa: CASSPRDRDFNEQFF
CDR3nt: TGTGCCAGCAGCCCCCGGGACAGGGACTTCAATGAGCAGTTCTTC

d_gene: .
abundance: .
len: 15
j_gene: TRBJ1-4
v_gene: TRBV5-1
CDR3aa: CASSPGGRSPEKLFF
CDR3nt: TGCGCCAGCAGCCCGGGAGGGCGATCCCCCGAAAAACTGTTTTTT

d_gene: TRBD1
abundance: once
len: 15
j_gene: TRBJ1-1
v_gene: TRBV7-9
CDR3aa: CASSLRGPTNTEAFF
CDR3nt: TGTGCCAGCAGCTTAAGGGGGCCGACGAACACTGAAGCTTTCTTT

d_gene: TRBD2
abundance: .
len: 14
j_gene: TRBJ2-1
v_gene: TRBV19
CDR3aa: CASSTLAGANEQFF
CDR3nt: TGTGCCAGTAGTACCCTAGCGGGAGCCAATGAGCAGTTCTTC

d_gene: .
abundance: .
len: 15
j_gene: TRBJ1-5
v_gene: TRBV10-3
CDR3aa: CAISVVGGELLPQHF
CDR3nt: TGTGCCATCAGTGTAGTCGGGGGGGAGCTTCTGCCCCAGCATTTT

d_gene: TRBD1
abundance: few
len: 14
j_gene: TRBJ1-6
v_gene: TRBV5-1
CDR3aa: CASSLGQGAETLHF
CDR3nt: TGCGCCAGCAGCTTGGGACAGGGGGCGGAAACCCTCCACTTT

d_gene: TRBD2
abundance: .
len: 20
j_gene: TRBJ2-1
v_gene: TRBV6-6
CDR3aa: CASSSATSGIPLGAHNEQFF
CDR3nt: TGTGCCAGCAGCTCCGCAACTAGCGGAATCCCTCTCGGGGCCCACAATGAGCAGTTCTTC

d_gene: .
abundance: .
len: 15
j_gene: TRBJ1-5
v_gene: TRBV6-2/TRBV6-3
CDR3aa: CASSPHRISNQPQHF
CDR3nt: TGTGCCAGCAGTCCACACAGGATCAGCAATCAGCCCCAGCATTTT

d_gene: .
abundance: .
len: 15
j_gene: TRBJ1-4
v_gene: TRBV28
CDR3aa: CASSLNTGLGEKLFF
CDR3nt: TGTGCCAGCAGTCTCAATACAGGGTTAGGGGAAAAACTGTTTTTT

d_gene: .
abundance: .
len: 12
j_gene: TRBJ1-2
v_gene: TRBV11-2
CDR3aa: CASSWAGDGYTF
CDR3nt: TGTGCCAGCAGCTGGGCGGGGGATGGCTACACCTTC

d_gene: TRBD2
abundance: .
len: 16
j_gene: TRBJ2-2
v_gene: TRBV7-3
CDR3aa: CASSLIGSGGTGELFF
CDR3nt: TGTGCCAGCAGCTTAATTGGTAGCGGGGGGACCGGGGAGCTGTTTTTT

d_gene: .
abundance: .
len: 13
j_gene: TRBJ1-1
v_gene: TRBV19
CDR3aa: CASSIWQASEAFF
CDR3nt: TGTGCCAGTAGTATTTGGCAGGCCTCTGAAGCTTTCTTT

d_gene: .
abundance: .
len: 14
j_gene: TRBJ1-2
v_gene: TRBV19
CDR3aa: CASSIDRANYGYTF
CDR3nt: TGTGCCAGTAGTATAGATCGAGCTAACTATGGCTACACCTTC

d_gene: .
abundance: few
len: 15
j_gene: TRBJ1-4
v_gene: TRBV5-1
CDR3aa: CASSLGGDPNEKLFF
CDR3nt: TGCGCCAGCAGCTTGGGGGGCGATCCTAATGAAAAACTGTTTTTT

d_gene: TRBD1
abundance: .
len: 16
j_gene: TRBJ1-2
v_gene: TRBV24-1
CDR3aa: CATSDNVGQGVGGYTF
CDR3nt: TGTGCCACCAGTGACAACGTAGGACAGGGGGTGGGTGGCTACACCTTC

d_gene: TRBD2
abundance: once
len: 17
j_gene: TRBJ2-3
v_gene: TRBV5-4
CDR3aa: CASSLVGREGGTDTQYF
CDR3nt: TGTGCCAGCAGCTTGGTGGGGCGGGAGGGCGGCACAGATACGCAGTATTTT

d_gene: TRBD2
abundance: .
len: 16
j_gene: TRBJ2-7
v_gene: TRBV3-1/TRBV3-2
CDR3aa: CASSSRQRGEHYEQYF
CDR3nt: TGTGCCAGCAGCAGTCGCCAGCGGGGGGAACACTACGAGCAGTACTTC

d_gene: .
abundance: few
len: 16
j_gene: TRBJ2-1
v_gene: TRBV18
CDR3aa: CASSPPGASTYNEQFF
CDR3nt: TGTGCCAGCTCACCACCGGGAGCTAGTACGTACAATGAGCAGTTCTTC

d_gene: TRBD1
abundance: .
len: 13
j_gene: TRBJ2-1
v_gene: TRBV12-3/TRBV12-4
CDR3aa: CASSYRGRNEQFF
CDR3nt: TGTGCCAGCAGTTACAGGGGGCGGAATGAGCAGTTCTTC

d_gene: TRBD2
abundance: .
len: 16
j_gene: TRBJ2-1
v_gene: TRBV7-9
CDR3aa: CASSLTSGRAWNEQFF
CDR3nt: TGTGCCAGCAGCCTAACTAGCGGGAGGGCGTGGAATGAGCAGTTCTTC

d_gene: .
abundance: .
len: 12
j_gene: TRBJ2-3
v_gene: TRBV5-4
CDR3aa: CASSPSTDTQYF
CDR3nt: TGTGCCAGCAGCCCTAGCACAGATACGCAGTATTTT

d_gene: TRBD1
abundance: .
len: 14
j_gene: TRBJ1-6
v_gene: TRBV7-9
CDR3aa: CASSPTGGNSPLHF
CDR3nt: TGTGCCAGCAGCCCCACAGGGGGTAATTCACCCCTCCACTTT

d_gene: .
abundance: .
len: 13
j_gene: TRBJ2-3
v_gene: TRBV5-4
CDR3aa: CASSGPSTDTQYF
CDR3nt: TGTGCCAGCAGCGGCCCTAGCACAGATACGCAGTATTTT

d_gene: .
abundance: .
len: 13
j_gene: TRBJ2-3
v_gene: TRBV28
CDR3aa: CASRRVPTDTQYF
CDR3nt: TGTGCCAGCAGACGAGTCCCCACAGATACGCAGTATTTT

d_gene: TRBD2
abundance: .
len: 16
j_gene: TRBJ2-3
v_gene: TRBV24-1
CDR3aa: CATSDTSGGITDTQYF
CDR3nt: TGTGCCACCAGTGACACTAGCGGGGGAATCACAGATACGCAGTATTTT

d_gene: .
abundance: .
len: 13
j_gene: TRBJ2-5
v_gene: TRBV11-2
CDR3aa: CASSAGGGMTQYF
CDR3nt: TGTGCCAGCAGCGCAGGGGGAGGAATGACCCAGTACTTC

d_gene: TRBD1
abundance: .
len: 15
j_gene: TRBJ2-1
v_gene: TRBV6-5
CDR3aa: CASSWDLTGGGKQFF
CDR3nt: TGTGCCAGCAGTTGGGATTTAACAGGGGGAGGAAAGCAGTTCTTC

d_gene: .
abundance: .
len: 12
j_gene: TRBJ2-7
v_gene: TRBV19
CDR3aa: CASSSRGYEQYF
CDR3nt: TGTGCCAGTAGTTCGAGGGGGTACGAGCAGTACTTC

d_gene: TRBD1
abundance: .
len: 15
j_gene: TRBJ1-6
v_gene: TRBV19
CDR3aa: CASSIAGTGNSPLHF
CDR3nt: TGTGCCAGTAGCATCGCCGGGACAGGGAATTCACCCCTCCACTTT

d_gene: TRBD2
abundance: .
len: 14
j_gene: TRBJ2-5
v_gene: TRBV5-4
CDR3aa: CASSKASGQETQYF
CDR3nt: TGTGCCAGCAGCAAGGCTAGCGGCCAAGAGACCCAGTACTTC

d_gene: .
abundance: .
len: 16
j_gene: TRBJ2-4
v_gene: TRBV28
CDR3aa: CASRGGGNWDGNIQYF
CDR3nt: TGTGCCAGCAGGGGAGGAGGGAATTGGGACGGAAACATTCAGTACTTC

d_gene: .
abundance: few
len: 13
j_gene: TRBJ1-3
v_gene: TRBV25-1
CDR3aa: CASSVTSGNTIYF
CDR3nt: TGTGCCAGCAGTGTCACGAGTGGAAACACCATATATTTT

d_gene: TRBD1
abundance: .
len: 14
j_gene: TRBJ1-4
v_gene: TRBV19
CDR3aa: CASNDRGRLGKLFF
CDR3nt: TGTGCCAGTAACGACAGGGGGCGGTTGGGAAAACTGTTTTTT

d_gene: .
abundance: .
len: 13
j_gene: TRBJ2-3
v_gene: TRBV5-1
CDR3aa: CASSSSYTDTQYF
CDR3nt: TGCGCCAGCAGCTCTTCTTACACAGATACGCAGTATTTT

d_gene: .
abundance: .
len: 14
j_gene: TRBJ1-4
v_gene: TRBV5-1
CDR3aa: CASSFDLRGEKLFF
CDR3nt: TGCGCCAGCAGCTTTGACCTAAGAGGGGAAAAACTGTTTTTT

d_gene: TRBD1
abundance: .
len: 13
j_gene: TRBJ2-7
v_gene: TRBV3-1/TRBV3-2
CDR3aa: CASRFQQGFEQYF
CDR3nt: TGTGCCAGCAGGTTTCAACAGGGGTTCGAGCAGTACTTC

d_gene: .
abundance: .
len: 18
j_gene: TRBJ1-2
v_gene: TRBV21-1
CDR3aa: CASSTTYLLTASNYGYTF
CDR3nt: TGTGCCAGCAGCACGACCTATCTCCTGACAGCAAGTAACTATGGCTACACCTTC

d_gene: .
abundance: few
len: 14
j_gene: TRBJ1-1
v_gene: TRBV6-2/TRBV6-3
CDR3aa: CASSYSSSNTEAFF
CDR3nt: TGTGCCAGCAGTTACTCGAGCTCGAACACTGAAGCTTTCTTT

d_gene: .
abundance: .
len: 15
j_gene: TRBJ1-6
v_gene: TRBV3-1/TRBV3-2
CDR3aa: CASSLSSSGNSPLHF
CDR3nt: TGTGCCAGCAGCCTTTCCAGCTCAGGTAATTCACCCCTCCACTTT

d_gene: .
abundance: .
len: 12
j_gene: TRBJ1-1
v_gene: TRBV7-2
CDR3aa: CASSLRGSQAFF
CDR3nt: TGTGCCAGCAGCTTAAGGGGATCGCAAGCTTTCTTT

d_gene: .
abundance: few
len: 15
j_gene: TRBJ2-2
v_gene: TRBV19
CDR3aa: CASKSLAVHTGELFF
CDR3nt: TGTGCCAGTAAGTCTCTGGCGGTCCACACCGGGGAGCTGTTTTTT

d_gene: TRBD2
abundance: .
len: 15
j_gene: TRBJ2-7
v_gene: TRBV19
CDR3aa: CASRRKAGVSYEQYF
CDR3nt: TGTGCCAGTAGACGTAAAGCGGGAGTCTCCTACGAGCAGTACTTC

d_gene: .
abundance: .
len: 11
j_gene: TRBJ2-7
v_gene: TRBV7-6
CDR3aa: CASSLEREQYF
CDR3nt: TGTGCCAGCAGCTTAGAACGGGAGCAGTACTTC

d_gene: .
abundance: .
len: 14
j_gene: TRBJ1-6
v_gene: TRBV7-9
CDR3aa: CASSFDIGQTFLHF
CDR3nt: TGTGCCAGCAGCTTTGACATAGGACAGACATTTCTCCACTTT

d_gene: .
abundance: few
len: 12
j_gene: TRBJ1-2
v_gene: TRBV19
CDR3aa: CASQGSNYGYTF
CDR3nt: TGTGCCAGCCAGGGGTCTAACTATGGCTACACCTTC

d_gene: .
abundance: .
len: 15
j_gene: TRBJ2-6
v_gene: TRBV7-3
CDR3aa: CASSLSGDGANVLTF
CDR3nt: TGTGCCAGCAGCTTATCAGGGGATGGGGCCAACGTCCTGACTTTC

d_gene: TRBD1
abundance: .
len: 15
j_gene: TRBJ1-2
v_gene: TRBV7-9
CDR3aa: CASSPRGGQGFGYTF
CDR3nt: TGTGCCAGCAGCCCGAGGGGTGGACAGGGTTTTGGCTACACCTTC

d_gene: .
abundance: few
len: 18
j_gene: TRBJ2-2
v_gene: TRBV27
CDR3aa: CASSPTRPAPTNTGELFF
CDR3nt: TGTGCCAGCAGTCCTACCAGGCCGGCCCCGACGAACACCGGGGAGCTGTTTTTT

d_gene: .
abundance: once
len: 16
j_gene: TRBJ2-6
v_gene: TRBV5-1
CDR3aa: CASSPNRNSGANVLTF
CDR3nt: TGCGCCAGCAGCCCGAATAGAAACTCTGGGGCCAACGTCCTGACTTTC

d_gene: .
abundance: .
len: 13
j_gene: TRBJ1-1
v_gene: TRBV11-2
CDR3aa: CASSFWEGTEAFF
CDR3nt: TGTGCCAGCAGCTTTTGGGAGGGCACTGAAGCTTTCTTT

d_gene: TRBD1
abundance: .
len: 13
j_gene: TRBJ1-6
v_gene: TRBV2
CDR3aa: CASSGDRMRPLHF
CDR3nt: TGTGCCAGCAGTGGGGACAGGATGAGACCCCTCCACTTT